Included here is one T cell receptor (beta chain) sequence, with context. Per the germline V gene, CDR1 is LNHNV and CDR2 is YYDKDF (reference sequence). Trimming left V 0 bases short and J 1 base short, with 11 bases between. CDR3 length: 16 residues. TCRdb reprocessed the 5' RACE reads via MiXCR and lists one record per CDR3 protein. The sample holds about 440,000 distinct CDR3 sequences, about 20% seen once. The data were obtained in a study of T-cell memory formation after mild COVID-19. The receptor was isolated from an adult woman who had mild COVID-19 (a few samples of this study predate the infection). Cell type and time point are not known. This chain uses TRBV15 with TRBJ2-3; D is uncertain. The sample was PBMCs or a T cell subset sorted from them (not recorded which). CDR3 in amino acids: CATSRDWGRGTDTQYF. The DNA for the CDR3 is TGTGCCACCAGCAGAGATTGGGGAAGAGGCACAGATACGCAGTATTTT.